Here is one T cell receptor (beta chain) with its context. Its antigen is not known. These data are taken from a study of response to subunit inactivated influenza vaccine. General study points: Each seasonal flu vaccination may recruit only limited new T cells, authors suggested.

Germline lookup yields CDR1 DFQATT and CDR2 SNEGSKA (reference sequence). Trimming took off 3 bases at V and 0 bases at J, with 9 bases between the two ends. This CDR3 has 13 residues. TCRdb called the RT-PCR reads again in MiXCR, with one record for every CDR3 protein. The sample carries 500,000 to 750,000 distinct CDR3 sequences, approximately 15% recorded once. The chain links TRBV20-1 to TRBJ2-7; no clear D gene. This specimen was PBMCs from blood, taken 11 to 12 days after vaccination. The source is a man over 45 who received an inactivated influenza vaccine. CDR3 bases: TGCAGTGCTAGGGGCCGGGCCTCCTACGAGCAGTACTTC. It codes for CSARGRASYEQYF.